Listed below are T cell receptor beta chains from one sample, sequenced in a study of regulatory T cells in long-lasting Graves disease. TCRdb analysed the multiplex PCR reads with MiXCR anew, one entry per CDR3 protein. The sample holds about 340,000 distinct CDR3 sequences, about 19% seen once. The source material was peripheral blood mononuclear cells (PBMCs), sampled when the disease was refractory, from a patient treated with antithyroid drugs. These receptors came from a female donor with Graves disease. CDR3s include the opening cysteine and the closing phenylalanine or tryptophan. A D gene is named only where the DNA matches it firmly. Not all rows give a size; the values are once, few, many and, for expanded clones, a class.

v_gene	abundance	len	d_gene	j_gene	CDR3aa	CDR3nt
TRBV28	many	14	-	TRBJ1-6	CASSFRAGQSPLHF	TGTGCCAGCAGTTTTAGGGCAGGTCAATCACCCCTCCACTTT
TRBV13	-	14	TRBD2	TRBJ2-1	CATVGLAGVNEQFF	TGTGCCACGGTAGGACTAGCGGGAGTCAATGAGCAGTTCTTC
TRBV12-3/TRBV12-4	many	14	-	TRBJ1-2	CASRQIGGVRGYTF	TGTGCCAGCAGGCAAATCGGGGGGGTTCGGGGCTACACCTTC
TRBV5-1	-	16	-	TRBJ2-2	CASSLAPGPDTGELFF	TGCGCCAGCAGTTTAGCCCCGGGGCCGGACACCGGGGAGCTGTTTTTT
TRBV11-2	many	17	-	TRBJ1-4	CASSKWGQPSTNEKLFF	TGTGCCAGCAGCAAATGGGGGCAGCCTTCAACTAATGAAAAACTGTTTTTT
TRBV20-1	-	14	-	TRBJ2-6	CSAALGGGANVLTF	TGCAGTGCTGCGCTAGGGGGTGGGGCCAACGTCCTGACTTTC
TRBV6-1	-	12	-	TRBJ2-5	CATGGPHETQYF	TGTGCCACGGGTGGCCCCCACGAGACCCAGTACTTC
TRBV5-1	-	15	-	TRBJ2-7	CASSSISGLSYEQYF	TGCGCCAGCAGCTCCATATCGGGGCTCTCCTACGAGCAGTACTTC
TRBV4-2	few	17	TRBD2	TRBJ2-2	CASSSTGLAGGPGELFF	TGTGCCAGCAGCTCTACGGGACTAGCGGGAGGGCCCGGGGAGCTGTTTTTT
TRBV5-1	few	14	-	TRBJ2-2	CASSLTDNTGELFF	TGCGCCAGCAGCTTAACAGACAACACCGGGGAGCTGTTTTTT
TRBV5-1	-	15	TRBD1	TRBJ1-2	CASSLVGGQGFGYTF	TGCGCCAGCAGCTTGGTTGGGGGACAGGGATTTGGCTACACCTTC
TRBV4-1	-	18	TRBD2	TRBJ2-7	CASSQDKASGRVSYEQYF	TGCGCCAGCAGCCAAGATAAGGCTAGCGGGAGGGTTTCCTACGAGCAGTACTTC
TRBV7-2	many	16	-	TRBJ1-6	CASSLQGPSGMTPLHF	TGTGCCAGCAGCTTACAGGGGCCTTCGGGGATGACACCCCTCCACTTT
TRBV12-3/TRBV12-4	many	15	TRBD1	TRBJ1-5	CASSLDQGAGQPQHF	TGTGCCAGCAGTTTAGATCAGGGGGCAGGTCAGCCCCAGCATTTT
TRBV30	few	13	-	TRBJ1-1	CAWTPGLNTEAFF	TGTGCCTGGACGCCGGGGCTGAACACTGAAGCTTTCTTT